These 23 T cell receptor beta chains were all obtained from the same sample, sequenced in a study of OX40 agonist ivuxolimab in advanced cancers. Generated by immunoSEQ multiplex PCR, the TCRdb table keeps only in-frame clones and is missing some. The sample shows under 85,000 clones, over 85% of them seen only once. Sample: CD4+ or CD8+ T cells sorted from blood, taken in a trial of the OX40 agonist ivuxolimab. All receptors derive from an adult with an advanced solid tumor such as melanoma, head and neck, liver or kidney cancer.

The gene calls are TRBV7-2 and TRBJ1-1; tentatively, D is TRBD1 (5 bases). This CDR3 contains 14 residues. Germline assignment: CDR1 SGHTA and CDR2 FQGNSA. V gave up 7 bases and J gave up 6 bases, with 18 bases separating them. The chain's CDR3 is CASNFPRGWPEAFF. The CDR3 nucleotides read TGTGCCAGCAACTTCCCACGGGGGTGGCCTGAAGCTTTCTTT.

This chain joins TRBV5-4 and TRBJ2-1; D may be TRBD2 (5 bases). CDR1 and CDR2 (germline): SGHNT, YYREEE (reference sequence). V was clipped by 0 bases and J by 4 bases, with 8 bases between them. The CDR3 is 14 residues long. The CDR3 nucleotides are TGTGCCAGCAGCTTGGGCGGAGGATACAATGAGCAGTTCTTC. This sequence encodes CASSLGGGYNEQFF.

The V gene is TRBV7-2, the J gene TRBJ2-7, with 10 bases that match TRBD2. The CDR3 has 16 amino acids. The V gene end was trimmed by 4 bases and the J gene end by 0 bases; junction bases not matched to a gene: 6. The V gene's germline CDR1 is SGHTA and CDR2 FQGNSA. CDR3 residues: CASSSTSGVPSYEQYF. The CDR3 nucleotides are TGTGCCAGCAGCTCTACTAGCGGGGTTCCCTCCTACGAGCAGTACTTC.

The table lists this clone with a few counts. The V gene is TRBV19, the J gene TRBJ2-2, with 7 bases matching TRBD1. Germline V gives CDR1 LNHDA, CDR2 SQIVND (reference sequence). With 4 bases clipped from V and 4 bases from J, the junction kept 3 bases outside the gene matches. There are 14 residues in the CDR3. The CDR3 region has the DNA TGTGCCAGTAGTAGTAACAGGGGCACCGGGGAGCTGTTTTTT. It codes for CASSSNRGTGELFF. Full variable domain (missing parts from reference TRBV19 and TRBJ2-2): DGGITQSPKYLFRKEGQNVTLSCEQNLNHDAMYWYRQDPGQGLRLIYYSQIVNDFQKGDIAEGYSVSREKKESFPLTVTSAQKNPTAFYLCASSSNRGTGELFFGEGSRLTVL.

The chain recombines TRBV2 with TRBJ2-4, with D possibly TRBD2 on 5 matching bases. Germline V gives CDR1 SNHLY, CDR2 FYNNEI. V was pared by 4 bases and J by 4 bases, with 8 bases between. The CDR3 extends over 13 amino acids. The CDR3 protein is CASSVGGKNIQYF. CDR3 nucleotide sequence: TGTGCCAGCAGTGTAGGCGGGAAAAACATTCAGTACTTC. Full variable domain (remainder filled in from reference TRBV2 and TRBJ2-4): EPEVTQTPSHQVTQMGQEVILRCVPISNHLYFYWYRQILGQKVEFLVSFYNNEISEKSEIFDDQFSVERPDGSNFTLKIRSTKLEDSAMYFCASSVGGKNIQYFGAGTRLSVL.

The chain recombines TRBV14 with TRBJ1-1, with D perhaps TRBD1 (5 bases). The germline V and J ends were trimmed by 2 bases and 1 base, with 11 bases remaining between them. This CDR3 has 15 residues. Germline values: CDR1 SGHDN, CDR2 FVKESK. As DNA, the CDR3 is TGTGCCAGCAGCCAACTTAGCAGGGAGAACACTGAAGCTTTCTTT. The encoded protein is CASSQLSRENTEAFF.

The J gene is TRBJ2-3, the V gene TRBV7-9; a weak D match, TRBD1 (6 bases). Trimming shortened V by 5 bases and J by 2 bases, and 14 bases separated the two germline ends. The CDR3 spans 15 residues. Germline CDR1 is SEHNR and CDR2 is FQNEAQ (reference sequence). The CDR3 sequence is CASSPGTKLTDTQYF. The DNA of the CDR3 is TGTGCCAGCAGCCCCGGGACAAAGCTCACAGATACGCAGTATTTT.

The chain is built from TRBV29-1 and TRBJ2-2; 11 bases match TRBD2. Per germline, CDR1 SQVTM and CDR2 ANQGSEA. CDR3 size: 15 residues. V was clipped by 6 bases and J by 4 bases; unmatched bases: 7. CDR3 in DNA: TGCAGCGTCTTAATTAGCGGGAGGGCCACCGGGGAGCTGTTTTTT. Translation gives CSVLISGRATGELFF.

Judged by abundance, this clone is medium-sized (0.01 to 0.1%). V is TRBV5-6 and J is TRBJ2-4; 8 nucleotides match TRBD1. From germline, CDR1 is SGHDT and CDR2 YYEEEE. Losses at the gene ends were 0 bases for V and 10 bases for J; bases not matched to a gene: 9. The CDR3 covers 15 residues. In DNA, the CDR3 is TGTGCCAGCAGCTTGGGGCCGACAGGGGCGCCTATTCAGTACTTC. This codes for CASSLGPTGAPIQYF.

The chain employs TRBV9 and TRBJ2-2; the D call may be TRBD1 or TRBD2 (6 bases each). The CDR3 has 17 amino acids. Trimming shortened V by 1 base and J by 0 bases, and 13 bases separated the two germline ends. Per germline, CDR1 SGDLS and CDR2 YYNGEE. The CDR3 region has the DNA TGTGCCAGCAGCGTAAAAGAGGGGGGCCCGAACACCGGGGAGCTGTTTTTT. It specifies CASSVKEGGPNTGELFF. Looking up the rest from reference TRBV9 and TRBJ2-2 gives the full variable domain: DSGVTQTPKHLITATGQRVTLRCSPRSGDLSVYWYQQSLDQGLQFLIQYYNGEERAKGNILERFSAQQFPDLHSELNLSSLELGDSALYFCASSVKEGGPNTGELFFGEGSRLTVL.

The V and J genes are TRBV5-5 and TRBJ2-5; D is uncertain. CDR3 length equals 12 residues. V dropped 5 bases and J dropped 4 bases, with 9 bases sitting between them. CDR1 and CDR2 (germline): SGHKS, YYEKEE (reference sequence). CDR3 sequence (DNA): TGTGCCAGCAGTCAGGATGGAGAGACCCAGTACTTC. It translates to CASSQDGETQYF.

The chain uses TRBV7-2 and TRBJ2-3; D gene uncertain. The CDR3 extends over 14 amino acids. Germline loops: CDR1 SGHTA, CDR2 FQGNSA. V lost 1 base to trimming and J lost 5 bases, with 10 bases between them. CDR3 nucleotides: TGTGCCAGCAGCTTAGGGGGTAGAAGAGATACGCAGTATTTT. It yields the protein CASSLGGRRDTQYF.

The chain carries TRBV9 and TRBJ2-7, with D possibly TRBD2 on 6 matching bases. The V and J ends lost 4 bases and 2 bases respectively, with 16 bases between them. The germline V gene encodes CDR1 SGDLS and CDR2 YYNGEE. This CDR3 has 15 residues. For the CDR3, the DNA is TGTGCCAGCAGCCTTGGGAGTAGCGGCCCCTACGAGCAGTACTTC. As protein: CASSLGSSGPYEQYF.

The gene calls are TRBV5-1 and TRBJ1-1, with TRBD1 as a possible D gene (6 bases). CDR3 length equals 15 residues. Looked up from germline, CDR1 is SGHRS and CDR2 is YFSETQ. V lost 0 bases, J lost 1 base, and 10 bases lay in between. CDR3 loop: CASSLVGGANTEAFF. In DNA, the CDR3 is TGCGCCAGCAGCTTGGTGGGGGGCGCGAACACTGAAGCTTTCTTT.

The chain combines TRBV11-2 with TRBJ2-5, with 8 bases fitting TRBD2. Germline-derived CDR1 and CDR2 are SGHAT and FQNNGV. The CDR3 contains 15 residues. After removal of 6 bases from V and 5 bases from J, the junction contained 11 bases not matched to a gene. CDR3 protein: CASSRTGRARETQYF. The DNA of the CDR3 is TGTGCCAGCAGTCGTACCGGGAGGGCCCGGGAGACCCAGTACTTC.

J is TRBJ1-4 and V is TRBV5-1, with unresolved D. The CDR3 consists of 16 residues. Trimming took off 0 bases at V and 0 bases at J, with 9 bases between the two ends. Germline V lookup: CDR1 SGHRS, CDR2 YFSETQ. CDR3 DNA sequence: TGCGCCAGCAGCTTGGCCCTTTCTACAACTAATGAAAAACTGTTTTTT. Residues: CASSLALSTTNEKLFF. Filled out from reference TRBV5-1 and TRBJ1-4, the complete variable domain reads KAGVTQTPRYLIKTRGQQVTLSCSPISGHRSVSWYQQTPGQGLQFLFEYFSETQRNKGNFPGRFSGRQFSNSRSEMNVSTLELGDSALYLCASSLALSTTNEKLFFGSGTQLSVL.

This chain connects TRBV7-9 to TRBJ1-4; 8 bases map to TRBD1. V gave up 5 bases and J gave up 8 bases; unmatched junction bases: 7. CDR1 and CDR2 (germline): SEHNR, FQNEAQ (reference sequence). CDR3 length: 14 residues. The CDR3 bases are TGTGCCAGCAGCAAGAGACAGGGGAGCGAAAAACTGTTTTTT. This gives the protein CASSKRQGSEKLFF.

The chain joins TRBV7-2 to TRBJ2-7; 9 positions match TRBD1. Germline CDR1 SGHTA, CDR2 FQGNSA. The ends lost 3 bases at V and 2 bases at J; junction bases unmatched: 2. The length of the CDR3 is 14 residues. DNA of the CDR3: TGTGCCAGCAGCTTCGACAGGGGGGCCTACGAGCAGTACTTC. Translation: CASSFDRGAYEQYF.

V gene TRBV28 combines with J gene TRBJ2-5; unclear D gene. The CDR3 has 11 amino acids. V was clipped by 6 bases and J by 2 bases, with 4 bases between them. Germline CDR1 reads MDHEN; CDR2 reads SYDVKM. CDR3 region: CASSPQETQYF. The DNA of the CDR3 is TGTGCCAGCAGCCCACAAGAGACCCAGTACTTC.

The CDR3 sequence is CASSPGGQGGNTIYF. The CDR3 DNA is TGTGCCAGCTCACCAGGGGGGCAAGGAGGAAACACCATATATTTT. V gene TRBV18 combines with J gene TRBJ1-3, with a possible D match to TRBD1 (6 bases). In germline, CDR1 is KGHSH, CDR2 LQKENI. V lost 2 bases, J lost 4 bases, and 12 bases lay in between. This CDR3 has 15 residues.

The chain has TRBV2 and TRBJ2-5, with 13 bases identical to TRBD2. Germline CDR1 is SNHLY and CDR2 is FYNNEI. With 7 bases clipped from V and 5 bases from J, the junction kept 4 bases outside the gene matches. The CDR3 consists of 14 residues. The CDR3 DNA reads TGTGCCAGCAAACTAGCGGGAGGGTGGGAGACCCAGTACTTC. Protein sequence: CASKLAGGWETQYF.

The rearrangement joins TRBV11-3 to TRBJ2-5, with D hard to call. Germline lookup yields CDR1 SGHNT and CDR2 YENEEA. V lost 3 bases and J lost 1, with 0 bases in between. CDR3 length: 11 residues. The CDR3 loop is CASSFQETQYF. As DNA, the CDR3 is TGTGCCAGCAGCTTCCAAGAGACCCAGTACTTC.

Worth noting for this clone: Other DNA sequences in this specimen translate into the identical CDR3. The chain carries TRBV28 and TRBJ2-2, with 8 bases identical to TRBD1. CDR3 length: 13 amino acids. The germline V gene encodes CDR1 MDHEN and CDR2 SYDVKM. V lost 6 bases to trimming and J lost 5 bases; unmatched junction nucleotides: 2. As DNA, the CDR3 is TGTGCCAGCAGGAGACAGGGGACCGGGGAGCTGTTTTTT. This sequence encodes CASRRQGTGELFF.